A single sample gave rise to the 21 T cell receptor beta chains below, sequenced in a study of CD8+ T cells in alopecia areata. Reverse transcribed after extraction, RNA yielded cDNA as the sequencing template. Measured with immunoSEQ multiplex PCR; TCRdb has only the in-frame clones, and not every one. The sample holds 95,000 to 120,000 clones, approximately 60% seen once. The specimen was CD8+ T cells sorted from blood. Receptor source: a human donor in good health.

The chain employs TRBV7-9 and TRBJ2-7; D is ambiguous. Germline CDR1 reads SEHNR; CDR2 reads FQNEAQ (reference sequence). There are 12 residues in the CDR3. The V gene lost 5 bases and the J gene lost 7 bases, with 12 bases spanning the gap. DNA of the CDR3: TGTGCCAGCAGCCCCCCGCGGTCTGAGCAGTACTTC. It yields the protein CASSPPRSEQYF.

Here the CDR3 reads CASSTTLNRPGELFF. As DNA, the CDR3 is TGTGCCAGCAGCACCACCCTCAACAGACCCGGGGAGCTGTTTTTT. This chain joins TRBV11-3 and TRBJ2-2; unclear D gene. The ends were cut back, 5 bases at V and 6 bases at J, with 16 bases in the middle. The CDR3 covers 15 residues. Germline V CDR1 and CDR2: SGHNT, YENEEA.

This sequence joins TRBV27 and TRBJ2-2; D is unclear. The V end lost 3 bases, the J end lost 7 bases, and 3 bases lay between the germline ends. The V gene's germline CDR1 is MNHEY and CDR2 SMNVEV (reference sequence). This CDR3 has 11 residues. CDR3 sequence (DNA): TGTGCCAGCAGTTTTTTCGGGGAGCTGTTTTTT. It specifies CASSFFGELFF.

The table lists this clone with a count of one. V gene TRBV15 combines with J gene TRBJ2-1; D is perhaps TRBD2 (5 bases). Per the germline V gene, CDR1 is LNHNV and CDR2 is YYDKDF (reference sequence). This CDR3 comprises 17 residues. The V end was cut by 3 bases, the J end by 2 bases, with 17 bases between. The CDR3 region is CATSRGNSYGAYNEQFF. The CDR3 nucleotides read TGTGCCACCAGCAGGGGGAATAGTTACGGGGCCTACAATGAGCAGTTCTTC.

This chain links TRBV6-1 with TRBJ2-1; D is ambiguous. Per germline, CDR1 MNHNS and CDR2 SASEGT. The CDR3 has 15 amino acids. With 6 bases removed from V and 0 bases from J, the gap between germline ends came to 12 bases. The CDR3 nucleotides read TGTGCCAGCAGACAAGACCAGAGCTCCTACAATGAGCAGTTCTTC. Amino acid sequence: CASRQDQSSYNEQFF.

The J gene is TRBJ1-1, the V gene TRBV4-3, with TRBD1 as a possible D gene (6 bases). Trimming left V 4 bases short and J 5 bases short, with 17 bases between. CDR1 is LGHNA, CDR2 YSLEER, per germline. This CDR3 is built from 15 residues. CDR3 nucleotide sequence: TGCGCCAGCAGCCGAGCTGCGGGACAAACAACTGAAGCTTTCTTT. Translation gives CASSRAAGQTTEAFF.

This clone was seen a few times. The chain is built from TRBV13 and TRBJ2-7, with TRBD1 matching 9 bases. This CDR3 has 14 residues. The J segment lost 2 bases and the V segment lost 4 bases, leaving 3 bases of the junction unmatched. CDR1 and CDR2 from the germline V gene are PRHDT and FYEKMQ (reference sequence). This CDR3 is CASSSRQGAYEQYF. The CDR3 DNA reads TGTGCCAGCAGCTCGAGACAGGGGGCCTACGAGCAGTACTTC.

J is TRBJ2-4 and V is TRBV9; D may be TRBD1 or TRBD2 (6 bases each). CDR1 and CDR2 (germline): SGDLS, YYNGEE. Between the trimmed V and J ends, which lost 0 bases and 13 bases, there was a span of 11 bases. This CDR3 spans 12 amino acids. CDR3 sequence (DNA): TGTGCCAGCAGCGTAGGGACGGGGGCGCAGTACTTC. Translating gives CASSVGTGAQYF. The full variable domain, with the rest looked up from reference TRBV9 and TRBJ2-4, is DSGVTQTPKHLITATGQRVTLRCSPRSGDLSVYWYQQSLDQGLQFLIQYYNGEERAKGNILERFSAQQFPDLHSELNLSSLELGDSALYFCASSVGTGAQYFGAGTRLSVL.

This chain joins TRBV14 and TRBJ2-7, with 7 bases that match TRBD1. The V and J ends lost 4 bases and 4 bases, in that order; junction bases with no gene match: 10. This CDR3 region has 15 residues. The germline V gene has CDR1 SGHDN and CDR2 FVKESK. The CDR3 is CASSRTGVRRYEQYF. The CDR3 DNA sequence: TGTGCCAGCAGCCGCACAGGGGTTCGGAGGTACGAGCAGTACTTC.

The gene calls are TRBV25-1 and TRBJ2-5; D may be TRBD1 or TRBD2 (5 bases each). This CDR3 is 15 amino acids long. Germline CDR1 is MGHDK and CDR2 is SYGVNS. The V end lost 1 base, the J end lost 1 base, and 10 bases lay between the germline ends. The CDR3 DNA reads TGTGCCAGCAGTGAATGGGGGTTACCCCAAGAGACCCAGTACTTC. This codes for CASSEWGLPQETQYF.

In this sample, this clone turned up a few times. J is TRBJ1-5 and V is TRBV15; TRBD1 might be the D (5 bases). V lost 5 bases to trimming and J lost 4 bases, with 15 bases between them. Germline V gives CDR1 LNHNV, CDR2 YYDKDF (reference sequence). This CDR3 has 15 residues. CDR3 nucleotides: TGTGCCACCAGCGGGGGAGGGTTGGGGAATCAGCCCCAGCATTTT. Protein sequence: CATSGGGLGNQPQHF.

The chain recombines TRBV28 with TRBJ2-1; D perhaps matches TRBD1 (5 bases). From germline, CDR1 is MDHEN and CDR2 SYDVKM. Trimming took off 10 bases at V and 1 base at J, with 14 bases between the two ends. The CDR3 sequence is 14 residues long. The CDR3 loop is CATRKGRSYNEQFF. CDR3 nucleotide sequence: TGTGCCACCCGAAAGGGGCGGTCCTACAATGAGCAGTTCTTC.

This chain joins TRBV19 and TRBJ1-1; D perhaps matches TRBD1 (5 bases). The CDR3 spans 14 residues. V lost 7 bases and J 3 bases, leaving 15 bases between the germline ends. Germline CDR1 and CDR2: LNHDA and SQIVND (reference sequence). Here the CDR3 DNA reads TGTGCCAGTACCCTGGCGGGACCGTACACTGAAGCTTTCTTT. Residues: CASTLAGPYTEAFF.

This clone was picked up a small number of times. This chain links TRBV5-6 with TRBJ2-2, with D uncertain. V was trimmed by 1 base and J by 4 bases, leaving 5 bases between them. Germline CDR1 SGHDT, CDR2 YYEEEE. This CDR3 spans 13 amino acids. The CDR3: CASSLLVTGELFF. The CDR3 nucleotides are TGTGCCAGCAGCTTGTTAGTCACCGGGGAGCTGTTTTTT. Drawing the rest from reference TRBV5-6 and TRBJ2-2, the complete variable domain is DAGVTQSPTHLIKTRGQQVTLRCSPKSGHDTVSWYQQALGQGPQFIFQYYEEEERQRGNFPDRFSGHQFPNYSSELNVNALLLGDSALYLCASSLLVTGELFFGEGSRLTVL.

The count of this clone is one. The CDR3 coding sequence is TGTGCCAGCAGTGGATCGTACTACGAGCAGTACTTC. It specifies CASSGSYYEQYF. V and J are TRBV2 and TRBJ2-7; D remains unclear. From germline, CDR1 is SNHLY and CDR2 FYNNEI. There are 12 residues in the CDR3. The germline V and J ends were trimmed by 4 bases and 3 bases, with 7 bases remaining between them.

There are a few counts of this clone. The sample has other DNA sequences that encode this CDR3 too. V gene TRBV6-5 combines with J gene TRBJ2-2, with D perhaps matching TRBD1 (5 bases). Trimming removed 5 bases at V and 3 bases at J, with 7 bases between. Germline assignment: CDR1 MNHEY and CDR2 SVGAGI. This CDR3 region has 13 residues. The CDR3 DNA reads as TGTGCCAGCAGTGAAGGGGACACCGGGGAGCTGTTTTTT. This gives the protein CASSEGDTGELFF.

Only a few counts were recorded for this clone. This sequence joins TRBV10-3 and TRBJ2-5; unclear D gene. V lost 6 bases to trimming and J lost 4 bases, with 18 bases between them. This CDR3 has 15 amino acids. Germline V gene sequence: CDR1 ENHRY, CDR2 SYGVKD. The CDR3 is CAISRNSEIGETQYF. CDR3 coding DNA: TGTGCCATCAGCCGAAACTCAGAGATCGGAGAGACCCAGTACTTC.

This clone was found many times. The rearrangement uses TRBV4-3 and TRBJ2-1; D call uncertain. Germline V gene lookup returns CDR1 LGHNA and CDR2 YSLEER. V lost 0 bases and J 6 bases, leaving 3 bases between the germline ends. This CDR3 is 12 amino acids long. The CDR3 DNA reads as TGCGCCAGCAGCCAAGAGGGCAATGAGCAGTTCTTC. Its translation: CASSQEGNEQFF.

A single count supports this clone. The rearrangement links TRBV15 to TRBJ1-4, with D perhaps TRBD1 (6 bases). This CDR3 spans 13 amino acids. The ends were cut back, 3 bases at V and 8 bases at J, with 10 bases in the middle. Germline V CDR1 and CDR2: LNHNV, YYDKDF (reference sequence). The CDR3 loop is CATSRVRGEKLFF. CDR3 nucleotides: TGTGCCACCAGCAGGGTCAGGGGAGAAAAACTGTTTTTT.

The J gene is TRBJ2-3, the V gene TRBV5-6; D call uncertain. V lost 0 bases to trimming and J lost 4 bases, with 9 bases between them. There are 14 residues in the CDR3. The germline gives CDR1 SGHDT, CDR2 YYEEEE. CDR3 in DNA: TGTGCCAGCAGCTTGGAAGTCCGTTCAGATACGCAGTATTTT. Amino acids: CASSLEVRSDTQYF.

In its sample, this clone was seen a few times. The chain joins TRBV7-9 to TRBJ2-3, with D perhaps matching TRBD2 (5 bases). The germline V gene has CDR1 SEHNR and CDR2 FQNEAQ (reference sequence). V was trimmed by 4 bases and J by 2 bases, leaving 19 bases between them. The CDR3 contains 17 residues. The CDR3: CASSSDASGISTDTQYF. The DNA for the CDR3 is TGTGCCAGCAGCTCCGACGCTTCGGGGATATCCACAGATACGCAGTATTTT.